This TCR beta chain was captured in a study of blood T cell repertoires in COVID-19. Study details: COVID-19 samples collected from the United States, Italy and Spain covered acute and convalescent phases.

One Seattle source followed patients from active infection through their disease course. The authors' processing: Reference gene primer amplification gave estimated nucleated cell counts. Repertoires were generated with immunoSEQ multiplex PCR, while TCRdb's copy carries only in-frame clones and drops some. The D gene and trimming were derived from the DNA, and the V and J assignments and clone size from that table. The repertoire holds 310,000 or so clones, with roughly 86% as singletons. With 5 bases removed from V and 1 base from J, the gap between germline ends came to 5 bases. Germline assignment: CDR1 MNHEY and CDR2 SMNVEV (reference sequence). This CDR3 is 13 amino acids long.

The specimen sequenced was peripheral blood. The clonotype originates from a woman in her 30s with COVID-19, enrolled during active disease. This sequence joins TRBV27 and TRBJ2-2, with a weak D call TRBD1 (5 bases). CDR3 in DNA: TGTGCCAGCAGTCAGGGGAACACCGGGGAGCTGTTTTTT. This translates into CASSQGNTGELFF.